This T cell receptor (beta chain) emerged from a study of beta chain features in type 1 diabetes. Comments on this clone: The antigen remains undetermined.

The whole isolated RNA underwent reverse transcription, so sequencing captured expressed TCRB transcripts. The table came from immunoSEQ multiplex PCR; TCRdb's copy has only in-frame clones and leaves some out. Of under 300,000 clones in the sample, approximately 15% were seen once. The CDR3 sequence is 12 residues long. V was trimmed by 5 bases and J by 0 bases, leaving 4 bases between them. Germline V gene lookup returns CDR1 SGHTA and CDR2 FQGNSA. Points from the study as a whole: Within the patient group, naive, central memory and Treg TCRB repertoires appeared more similar to each other than within healthy donors. There was a moderate but significant shortening of TCRB CDR3s in all four CD4+ subsets of Type 1 diabetes patients. Using cDNA template may skew counts toward highly expressing activated cells.

Central memory, naive, regulatory and stem cell-like memory CD4+ cells were sorted by CD45RO/CCR7/CD25/CD127/CD95/CD27. The receptor's source is a man aged 30 to 39 with type 1 diabetes. Sample: naive CD4+ T cells from blood. The chain recombines TRBV7-2 with TRBJ2-5; D gene unclear. Here the CDR3 reads CASSRYQETQYF. DNA of the CDR3: TGTGCCAGCAGCCGGTACCAAGAGACCCAGTACTTC.